These 26 T cell receptor beta chains were all obtained from the same sample, sequenced in a study of cytomegalovirus exposure and HLA in healthy donors (dated by TCRdb to 2015 to 2018). Library preparation was by the immunoSEQ multiplex PCR assay. For the multiplex PCR, a mixture combining 60 forward primers for TCR Vbeta segments and 13 reverse primers for TCR Jbeta segments was used. TCRdb retrieved this table from immuneACCESS and kept in-frame rearrangements only. Not all clones are present; in checked studies, unresolved V genes account for under half, and no reason is known for the remainder. This specimen's table enumerates under 75,000 clones. The top ten clones comprise 2.4% of the sample. Input material: PBMCs. The receptors originated from a female donor in good health and CMV-seropositive.

The rearrangement uses TRBV29-1 and TRBJ1-2, with D perhaps TRBD1 (5 bases). With 4 bases removed from V and 8 bases from J, the gap between germline ends came to 17 bases. The CDR3 runs 13 residues. Per germline, CDR1 SQVTM and CDR2 ANQGSEA. CDR3 protein: CSVVSGGNRGYTF. The CDR3 DNA is TGCAGCGTTGTGAGCGGGGGTAACCGGGGCTACACCTTC. Combining the CDR3 with reference TRBV29-1 and TRBJ1-2 gives the whole variable domain SAVISQKPSRDICQRGTSLTIQCQVDSQVTMMFWYRQQPGQSLTLIATANQGSEATYESGFVIDKFPISRPNLTFSTLTVSNMSPEDSSIYLCSVVSGGNRGYTFGSGTRLTVV.

V and J are TRBV4-1 and TRBJ1-2; D gene ambiguous. CDR1 MGHRA and CDR2 YSYEKL come from the germline V gene. V lost 1 base, J lost 1 base, and 10 bases lay in between. The CDR3 is 15 amino acids. As DNA, the CDR3 is TGCGCCAGCAGCCAAGGGGCAGGTTTTAACTATGGCTACACCTTC. Encoded protein: CASSQGAGFNYGYTF.

The chain joins TRBV5-6 to TRBJ1-5, with 7 bases identical to TRBD1. Unmatched junction bases numbered 7, after V lost 3 bases and J lost 1 base. CDR3 size: 16 residues. Germline V CDR1 and CDR2: SGHDT, YYEEEE. The chain's CDR3 is CASSSAGGVSNQPQHF. The CDR3, as DNA: TGTGCCAGCAGCTCGGCAGGGGGAGTGAGCAATCAGCCCCAGCATTTT.

This chain uses TRBV18 with TRBJ2-1; the match to TRBD1 covers 12 bases. V was clipped by 3 bases and J by 7 bases; unmatched bases: 4. CDR1 and CDR2 (germline): KGHSH, LQKENI. The CDR3 is 15 amino acids. The CDR3 DNA reads TGTGCCAGCTCACCGTCGGGACAGGGGGCTAATGAGCAGTTCTTC. As protein: CASSPSGQGANEQFF.

This chain uses TRBV27 with TRBJ1-2; D might be TRBD1 (5 bases). Germline V lookup: CDR1 MNHEY, CDR2 SMNVEV (reference sequence). This CDR3 has 14 residues. The V gene lost 8 bases and the J gene lost 2 bases, with 15 bases spanning the gap. The CDR3 is CASRPGLSNYGYTF. CDR3 in DNA: TGTGCCAGCCGACCAGGGTTATCGAACTATGGCTACACCTTC.

Concerning this clone itself: Other DNA sequences in the same sample also yield this CDR3. The rearrangement uses TRBV19 and TRBJ1-2, with TRBD1 matching 9 bases. V trimming: 5 bases; J trimming: 2 bases; junction bases outside the gene matches: 3. The CDR3 is 14 residues long. Germline assignment: CDR1 LNHDA and CDR2 SQIVND (reference sequence). CDR3 sequence reads: CASSPGQGNYGYTF. In DNA, the CDR3 is TGTGCCAGTAGTCCAGGACAGGGGAACTATGGCTACACCTTC. The full variable domain, its missing parts supplied by reference TRBV19 and TRBJ1-2, is DGGITQSPKYLFRKEGQNVTLSCEQNLNHDAMYWYRQDPGQGLRLIYYSQIVNDFQKGDIAEGYSVSREKKESFPLTVTSAQKNPTAFYLCASSPGQGNYGYTFGSGTRLTVV.

V is TRBV6-5 and J is TRBJ1-4; perhaps TRBD1 as D (5 bases). Trimming shortened V by 4 bases and J by 3 bases, and 12 bases separated the two germline ends. The CDR3 spans 15 residues. CDR1 is MNHEY and CDR2 is SVGAGI in the germline V gene. The CDR3 region is CASSSMGGANEKLFF. Written as DNA, the CDR3 is TGTGCCAGCAGTTCAATGGGGGGGGCTAATGAAAAACTGTTTTTT.

The gene calls are TRBV29-1 and TRBJ2-3; the D gene is possibly TRBD1 (5 bases). CDR3 length: 13 amino acids. V was trimmed by 4 bases and J by 2 bases, leaving 10 bases between them. Germline CDR1 is SQVTM and CDR2 is ANQGSEA. The CDR3 DNA is TGCAGCGTTGTTAACAGGCTCACAGATACGCAGTATTTT. It codes for CSVVNRLTDTQYF.

The V call is TRBV19, the J call TRBJ1-5; D unclear. The V and J ends lost 7 bases and 2 bases respectively, with 21 bases between them. The CDR3 loop spans 17 amino acids. Germline assignment: CDR1 LNHDA and CDR2 SQIVND (reference sequence). CDR3 region: CASTRRAVDLGNQPQHF. CDR3 coding DNA: TGTGCCAGTACCAGGAGGGCGGTCGATCTCGGCAATCAGCCCCAGCATTTT.

J is TRBJ2-5 and V is TRBV4-3, with TRBD2 identical over 14 bases. With the DNA end fitting TRBJ2-7 better, the J assignment may be wrong. CDR1 and CDR2 from the germline V gene are LGHNA and YSLEER. There are 17 residues in the CDR3. DNA for the CDR3: TGCGCCAGCAGCCAAGCCTTGGGACTAGCGGGAGACAGCGAGCAGTACTTC. The encoded protein is CASSQALGLAGDSEQYF.

V usage is TRBV2 and J usage is TRBJ2-7; no clear D. CDR3 length: 12 residues. Trimming stripped 11 bases from V and 2 bases from J, with 13 bases between. CDR1 is SNHLY, CDR2 FYNNEI, per germline. The CDR3 DNA sequence: TGTGCCTCTAGTGGCAGTCCCTACGAGCAGTACTTC. Translated: CASSGSPYEQYF.

The rearrangement joins TRBV28 to TRBJ2-2; a weak D match, TRBD1 (6 bases). V was pared by 3 bases and J by 6 bases, with 11 bases between. CDR3 length: 14 residues. Germline lookup yields CDR1 MDHEN and CDR2 SYDVKM. The CDR3 region has the DNA TGTGCCAGCAGTTTGTCAGGGGATCCCGGGGAGCTGTTTTTT. Its translation is CASSLSGDPGELFF.

CDR3 sequence: CASSEALREECYTF. The DNA of the CDR3 is TGTGCCAGCAGTGAAGCGCTTCGGGAAGAATGCTACACCTTC. This chain uses TRBV2 with TRBJ1-2; unclear D gene. The V and J ends lost 0 bases and 9 bases respectively, with 14 bases between them. Germline CDR1 reads SNHLY; CDR2 reads FYNNEI. CDR3 length equals 14 residues.

The chain combines TRBV30 with TRBJ2-1; 8 nucleotides agree with TRBD2. Trimming cost V 3 bases and J 10 bases; bases outside gene matches: 11. This CDR3 spans 14 amino acids. The germline V gene has CDR1 GTSNPN and CDR2 SVGIG (reference sequence). Here the CDR3 reads CAWRGLREGQEQFF. CDR3 coding DNA: TGTGCCTGGAGGGGTCTACGGGAGGGCCAAGAGCAGTTCTTC.

The chain couples TRBV19 to TRBJ1-2; D unclear. Germline assignment: CDR1 LNHDA and CDR2 SQIVND (reference sequence). V lost 6 bases and J 3 bases, leaving 5 bases between the germline ends. The CDR3 is 11 residues long. The CDR3 sequence: CASRQYYGYTF. CDR3 bases: TGTGCCAGTAGACAATACTATGGCTACACCTTC.

The J gene is TRBJ2-7, the V gene TRBV28, with D tentatively TRBD1 (6 bases). V dropped 2 bases and J dropped 12 bases, with 11 bases sitting between them. CDR3 length: 11 amino acids. Germline V gene lookup returns CDR1 MDHEN and CDR2 SYDVKM. The CDR3 protein is CASSLSQGWYF. CDR3 nucleotide sequence: TGTGCCAGCAGTTTAAGCCAGGGGTGGTACTTC.

J is TRBJ1-2 and V is TRBV7-8, with unresolved D. Germline V gene data show CDR1 as SGHVS and CDR2 as FQNEAQ. V was clipped by 5 bases and J by 4 bases, with 8 bases between them. This CDR3 is 12 amino acids long. The DNA of the CDR3 is TGTGCCAGCAGCCTCGGACTCTATGGCTACACCTTC. Amino acids: CASSLGLYGYTF.

The V and J genes are TRBV19 and TRBJ1-1; possible D gene TRBD1, 5 bases. This CDR3 comprises 11 residues. From germline, CDR1 is LNHDA and CDR2 SQIVND (reference sequence). Trimming left V 7 bases short and J 5 bases short, with 8 bases between. CDR3 in amino acids: CASNTGTEAFF. The CDR3 DNA reads as TGTGCCAGTAACACAGGTACTGAAGCTTTCTTT. Using reference TRBV19 and TRBJ1-1 for the parts outside the CDR3, the full variable domain is DGGITQSPKYLFRKEGQNVTLSCEQNLNHDAMYWYRQDPGQGLRLIYYSQIVNDFQKGDIAEGYSVSREKKESFPLTVTSAQKNPTAFYLCASNTGTEAFFGQGTRLTVV.

The genes are TRBV10-1 and TRBJ1-2; a weak D match, TRBD1 (6 bases). Germline V gene lookup returns CDR1 WNHNN and CDR2 SYGVQD (reference sequence). The CDR3 loop spans 13 amino acids. V lost 2 bases, J lost 4 bases, and 8 bases lay in between. The CDR3 bases are TGCGCCAGCAGTGAGCAGGGGAGCTATGGCTACACCTTC. Amino acids: CASSEQGSYGYTF.

The chain couples TRBV5-1 to TRBJ1-2, with 10 bases that match TRBD1. CDR1 and CDR2 from the germline V gene are SGHRS and YFSETQ. The CDR3 consists of 13 residues. V trimming: 6 bases; J trimming: 6 bases; junction bases outside the gene matches: 5. CDR3 amino acids: CASNGDRGDGYTF. CDR3 bases: TGCGCCAGCAATGGGGACAGGGGCGATGGCTACACCTTC.

The chain links TRBV27 to TRBJ2-1, with TRBD2 identical over 15 bases. Germline values: CDR1 MNHEY, CDR2 SMNVEV (reference sequence). The CDR3 has 16 residues. V shed 5 bases and J 10 bases; nucleotides not matched to a gene: 9. CDR3 loop: CASSLWGTSGRSEQFF. The CDR3 coding sequence is TGTGCCAGCAGTCTATGGGGGACTAGCGGGAGGTCGGAGCAGTTCTTC.

The gene calls are TRBV4-3 and TRBJ2-5, with TRBD2 matching over 7 bases. J gave up 5 bases and V 0 bases, and 6 bases lay outside the gene matches. CDR3 length: 15 amino acids. Per germline, CDR1 LGHNA and CDR2 YSLEER. The CDR3 reads CASSQDLGSGETQYF. CDR3 in DNA: TGCGCCAGCAGCCAAGATCTAGGTAGCGGGGAGACCCAGTACTTC.

V gene TRBV18 combines with J gene TRBJ2-1, with D possibly matching TRBD1 (6 bases). Germline CDR1 and CDR2: KGHSH and LQKENI. This CDR3 contains 16 residues. The germline V and J ends were trimmed by 0 bases and 3 bases, with 12 bases remaining between them. Here the CDR3 DNA reads TGTGCCAGCTCACCACCGCAGGGGCCTTTCTACAATGAGCAGTTCTTC. Encoded protein: CASSPPQGPFYNEQFF.

This chain uses TRBV28 with TRBJ2-3; 11 nucleotides match TRBD2. This CDR3 spans 19 amino acids. Germline V gene sequence: CDR1 MDHEN, CDR2 SYDVKM. J lost 1 base, V lost 2 bases, and 11 bases had no gene match. The CDR3 DNA sequence: TGTGCCAGCAGTTTAAGTTCACTAGCGGGAGCCGGAGGCACAGATACGCAGTATTTT. Protein: CASSLSSLAGAGGTDTQYF.

The chain is built from TRBV7-9 and TRBJ1-2; 7 bases fit TRBD1. CDR1 and CDR2 (germline): SEHNR, FQNEAQ (reference sequence). The CDR3 has 14 amino acids. V was pared by 7 bases and J by 4 bases, with 9 bases of the junction left unmatched. In nucleotides, the CDR3 is TGTGCCAGCAACAAAGGGCAGGGGGGCTATGGCTACACCTTC. It yields the protein CASNKGQGGYGYTF.

The V gene is TRBV5-1, the J gene TRBJ1-1; D is uncertain. Germline V lookup: CDR1 SGHRS, CDR2 YFSETQ. Trimming shortened V by 8 bases and J by 0 bases, and 14 bases separated the two germline ends. This CDR3 is built from 14 residues. As DNA, the CDR3 is TGCGCCAGTACCGAAATATCAGTGAACACTGAAGCTTTCTTT. Protein product: CASTEISVNTEAFF.